This T cell receptor beta chain was recorded in a study of CD8 T cells in ankylosing spondylitis. The authors made TCR beta libraries by quantitative 5'-RACE with molecular barcodes. TCRdb re-analysed the 5' RACE reads in MiXCR, keeping a single row per CDR3 protein. This table has some 400,000 distinct CDR3 sequences, 20% to 25% appearing once. The CDR3 consists of 15 residues. CDR1 is SGHNT, CDR2 YYREEE, per germline (reference sequence). The ends were cut back, 4 bases at V and 0 bases at J, with 10 bases in the middle. Study-level points and caveats: Past studies reported some motif variants in reactive arthritis synovial fluid and blood. For ankylosing spondylitis blood, a TCR beta motif of 7 to 9 highly homologous variants appeared characteristic. Reports say disease-linked clones showed up significantly more in matched ankylosing spondylitis synovial fluid.

To note about this clonotype: The antigen is not known.

The clonotype comes from a male donor with ankylosing spondylitis. The chain couples TRBV5-4 to TRBJ2-2; the D gene is possibly TRBD2 (6 bases). Sequencing used blood, either unsorted or a sorted T cell fraction (not recorded which). CDR3 DNA sequence: TGTGCCAGCAGCCCGGACTACTCGAACACCGGGGAGCTGTTTTTT. It translates to CASSPDYSNTGELFF.